The 31 T cell receptor beta chains listed next were all sequenced from one sample in a study of chemoradiotherapy in HPV16-positive cancers. Clones were sequenced by immunoSEQ multiplex PCR, and TCRdb holds only the in-frame ones, with some missing. The sample lists roughly 1,600 clones, roughly 70% seen once, with roughly 8.6% in the top ten. The sample in question was tumor tissue, obtained from a patient who underwent chemoradiotherapy. These receptor sequences come from a human donor with HPV-associated anogenital cancer.

The V and J genes are TRBV7-8 and TRBJ1-5; D is ambiguous. V shed 5 bases and J shed 3 bases, with 8 bases lying between them. The CDR3 sequence is 13 residues long. Germline CDR1 is SGHVS and CDR2 is FQNEAQ. This CDR3 reads CASSNLDNQPQHF. For the CDR3, the DNA is TGTGCCAGCAGCAACTTGGACAATCAGCCCCAGCATTTT.

This chain links TRBV6-6 with TRBJ1-3; tentative D call: TRBD1 (5 bases). V was pared by 4 bases and J by 0 bases, with 10 bases between. The CDR3 is 15 amino acids. Germline lookup yields CDR1 MNHNY and CDR2 SVGAGI (reference sequence). CDR3 bases: TGTGCCAGCAGTTCCCTCCAGGGCTCTGGAAACACCATATATTTT. It encodes CASSSLQGSGNTIYF.

CDR3 protein: CASSPRTSGGAETQYF. The DNA for the CDR3 is TGTGCCAGCAGTCCTCGGACTAGCGGGGGGGCGGAGACCCAGTACTTC. This rearrangement joins TRBV7-8 to TRBJ2-5, with 15 bases aligning to TRBD2. The CDR3 is made up of 16 amino acids. V lost 6 bases, J lost 5 bases, and 7 bases stayed unmatched. Germline V gene data show CDR1 as SGHVS and CDR2 as FQNEAQ. The whole variable domain, filled in from reference TRBV7-8 and TRBJ2-5, reads GAGVSQSPRYKVAKRGQDVALRCDPISGHVSLFWYQQALGQGPEFLTYFQNEAQLDKSGLPSDRFFAERPEGSVSTLKIQRTQQEDSAVYLCASSPRTSGGAETQYFGPGTRLLVL.

Concerning this clone: This same CDR3 is encoded by further DNA sequences in the sample. V gene TRBV5-1 combines with J gene TRBJ1-1; TRBD1 is a possible D gene (5 bases). Germline CDR1 and CDR2: SGHRS and YFSETQ. There are 14 residues in the CDR3. The germline V and J ends were trimmed by 5 bases and 1 base, with 12 bases remaining between them. The CDR3 is CASSYDGGNTEAFF. CDR3 bases: TGCGCCAGCAGTTACGACGGGGGGAACACTGAAGCTTTCTTT.

J is TRBJ1-2 and V is TRBV19; D is possibly TRBD1 (6 bases). CDR1 and CDR2 (germline): LNHDA, SQIVND (reference sequence). This CDR3 contains 15 residues. V dropped 3 bases and J dropped 2 bases, with 13 bases sitting between them. The CDR3 here is CASSITGRENYGYTF. CDR3 in DNA: TGTGCCAGTAGTATCACAGGGAGGGAGAACTATGGCTACACCTTC.

This clone was seen more than once but under ten times. The gene calls are TRBV5-4 and TRBJ2-3; unclear D gene. The V end was cut by 0 bases, the J end by 10 bases, with 18 bases between. Germline CDR1 and CDR2: SGHNT and YYREEE (reference sequence). The CDR3 sequence is 15 residues long. The CDR3 DNA reads as TGTGCCAGCAGCTTGGCCGTTAGGAGAGATAGGGCGCAGTATTTT. Its protein product is CASSLAVRRDRAQYF.

CDR3 protein: CASSLQSRNNEQFF. CDR3 coding DNA: TGTGCCAGCAGTTTACAATCCAGAAACAATGAGCAGTTCTTC. J is TRBJ2-1 and V is TRBV28; D unclear. CDR3 length: 14 residues. V lost 2 bases and J 5 bases, leaving 10 bases between the germline ends. Germline CDR1 and CDR2: MDHEN and SYDVKM.

The chain recombines TRBV7-9 with TRBJ2-7, with D perhaps matching TRBD2 (5 bases). Germline CDR1 SEHNR, CDR2 FQNEAQ (reference sequence). V lost 1 base to trimming and J lost 1 base, with 8 bases between them. This CDR3 comprises 14 residues. In nucleotides, the CDR3 is TGTGCCAGCAGCTTAGAATCGGGGTCCTACGAGCAGTACTTC. This gives the protein CASSLESGSYEQYF.

The chain has TRBV7-2 and TRBJ2-1; D remains unclear. The CDR3 contains 16 residues. With 0 bases removed from V and 0 bases from J, the gap between germline ends came to 9 bases. CDR1 is SGHTA and CDR2 is FQGNSA in the germline V gene. CDR3 bases: TGTGCCAGCAGCTTAGCCGGCTCTAGCTCCTACAATGAGCAGTTCTTC. This gives the protein CASSLAGSSSYNEQFF.

This clone has a single count. The chain employs TRBV6-1 and TRBJ2-5, with D perhaps TRBD1 or TRBD2 (5 bases each). Trimming left V 6 bases short and J 5 bases short, with 19 bases between. The CDR3 covers 15 residues. Per the germline V gene, CDR1 is MNHNS and CDR2 is SASEGT. This CDR3 reads CASRPRDQPLETQYF. Here the CDR3 DNA reads TGTGCCAGCAGACCCCGGGACCAACCTCTGGAGACCCAGTACTTC.

V usage is TRBV19 and J usage is TRBJ1-5; 10 nucleotides line up with TRBD1. Germline V CDR1 and CDR2: LNHDA, SQIVND (reference sequence). V dropped 5 bases and J dropped 2; count of bases not matched to a gene: 12. The CDR3 extends over 18 amino acids. CDR3 protein: CASSEGGTGVRGNQPQHF. The CDR3 region has the DNA TGTGCCAGTAGTGAAGGGGGGACAGGGGTGCGCGGCAATCAGCCCCAGCATTTT.

The V call is TRBV30, the J call TRBJ1-1; D gene ambiguous. CDR3 length: 14 residues. Trimming took 6 bases from V and 1 from J, leaving 15 bases between them. Per germline, CDR1 GTSNPN and CDR2 SVGIG (reference sequence). DNA for the CDR3: TGTGCCTGCATCCCGGGGTCATGGAACACTGAAGCTTTCTTT. Protein: CACIPGSWNTEAFF.

This chain uses TRBV19 with TRBJ1-1; the D is unclear. The V end lost 6 bases, the J end lost 10 bases, and 21 bases lay between the germline ends. The CDR3 runs to 14 residues. The germline CDR1 and CDR2 sequences are LNHDA and SQIVND (reference sequence). In DNA, the CDR3 is TGTGCCAGTAGCCTAAATTACGCGAACCTCCGAGCTTTCTTT. Translation gives CASSLNYANLRAFF.

The chain is built from TRBV27 and TRBJ2-3; weak D call: TRBD1 (5 bases). This CDR3 is built from 15 residues. Per the germline V gene, CDR1 is MNHEY and CDR2 is SMNVEV (reference sequence). V was trimmed by 1 base and J by 3 bases, leaving 11 bases between them. CDR3 bases: TGTGCCAGCAGTTTATTCGTGGACAATACAGATACGCAGTATTTT. It translates to CASSLFVDNTDTQYF.

The genes are TRBV19 and TRBJ2-7; D uncertain. The CDR3 runs to 16 residues. CDR1 and CDR2 (germline): LNHDA, SQIVND (reference sequence). The V gene lost 2 bases and the J gene lost 0 bases, with 14 bases spanning the gap. The CDR3 DNA sequence: TGTGCCAGTAGTATAACTGGGCAGGTTAGCTCCTACGAGCAGTACTTC. Its translation: CASSITGQVSSYEQYF.

This clone was counted only a few times. This rearrangement joins TRBV6-1 to TRBJ1-5, with D unclear. This CDR3 region has 15 residues. Germline-derived CDR1 and CDR2 are MNHNS and SASEGT. The ends were cut back, 5 bases at V and 7 bases at J, with 18 bases in the middle. CDR3 residues: CASSSRPNLGQPQHF. CDR3 DNA sequence: TGTGCCAGCAGTTCCCGACCAAACCTTGGGCAGCCCCAGCATTTT.

V and J are TRBV5-1 and TRBJ1-2; D may be TRBD1 (6 bases). This CDR3 has 13 amino acids. The V and J ends lost 4 bases and 8 bases respectively, with 15 bases between them. Germline V gene lookup returns CDR1 SGHRS and CDR2 YFSETQ. The DNA of the CDR3 is TGCGCCAGCAGCCCCGGACAGCCGTGGGGCTACACCTTC. The encoded protein is CASSPGQPWGYTF.

This chain links TRBV7-2 with TRBJ2-1, with TRBD1 as a possible D gene (5 bases). The CDR3 is 15 residues long. CDR1 SGHTA and CDR2 FQGNSA come from the germline V gene. Deletions cut 2 bases from V and 7 bases from J, with 15 bases between. The CDR3 region has the DNA TGTGCCAGCAGCTTATACAGGTCCCTTAGGAATGAGCAGTTCTTC. Amino acids: CASSLYRSLRNEQFF. Together with reference TRBV7-2 and TRBJ2-1, the CDR3 gives the full variable domain: GAGVSQSPSNKVTEKGKDVELRCDPISGHTALYWYRQSLGQGLEFLIYFQGNSAPDKSGLPSDRFSAERTGGSVSTLTIQRTQQEDSAVYLCASSLYRSLRNEQFFGPGTRLTVL.

This rearrangement joins TRBV7-8 to TRBJ2-3; a possible D gene is TRBD2 (6 bases). Germline CDR1 and CDR2: SGHVS and FQNEAQ. This CDR3 has 15 residues. Trimming removed 2 bases from V and 2 bases from J, with 11 bases in between. The CDR3 sequence: CASSLRSGSTDTQYF. Here the CDR3 DNA reads TGTGCCAGCAGCTTACGTAGCGGATCCACAGATACGCAGTATTTT.

In its sample, this clone is large. In the same sample, other DNA sequences code for this CDR3. The chain uses TRBV9 and TRBJ2-1; the D gene is possibly TRBD1 (6 bases). V lost 0 bases and J lost 0, with 7 bases in between. Germline V gives CDR1 SGDLS, CDR2 YYNGEE. This CDR3 has 15 amino acids. CDR3: CASSVEDSSYNEQFF. The CDR3, as DNA: TGTGCCAGCAGCGTAGAGGACAGCTCCTACAATGAGCAGTTCTTC.

The gene calls are TRBV18 and TRBJ2-3; 9 nucleotides match TRBD2. There are 19 residues in the CDR3. J gave up 0 bases and V 2 bases, and 12 bases lay outside the gene matches. CDR1 is KGHSH, CDR2 LQKENI, per germline. The CDR3 sequence: CASSPRAPEAGGSTDTQYF. DNA for the CDR3: TGTGCCAGCTCACCAAGAGCCCCGGAAGCGGGGGGCAGCACAGATACGCAGTATTTT.

The chain recombines TRBV7-8 with TRBJ1-2, with D possibly TRBD1 on 5 matching bases. The V end lost 5 bases, the J end lost 8 bases, and 15 bases lay between the germline ends. Germline CDR1 reads SGHVS; CDR2 reads FQNEAQ. CDR3 size: 13 residues. CDR3 nucleotide sequence: TGTGCCAGCAGCCCGGTCCGGGGCTTAGGCTACACCTTC. It yields the protein CASSPVRGLGYTF.

V gene TRBV9 combines with J gene TRBJ2-1; 9 positions match TRBD2. After removal of 0 bases from V and 5 bases from J, the junction contained 15 bases not matched to a gene. CDR1 is SGDLS and CDR2 is YYNGEE in the germline V gene. The CDR3 spans 19 residues. Written as DNA, the CDR3 is TGTGCCAGCAGCGTAGTTGGCGGGGGTCTAGCGGGACGGGACAATGAGCAGTTCTTC. Translated: CASSVVGGGLAGRDNEQFF.

The table lists this clone with a few counts. V gene TRBV5-4 combines with J gene TRBJ2-7; 12 nucleotides agree with TRBD2. V lost 4 bases to trimming and J lost 4 bases; unmatched junction nucleotides: 9. This CDR3 comprises 16 residues. The germline V gene encodes CDR1 SGHNT and CDR2 YYREEE (reference sequence). The CDR3 loop reads CASSLNLAGGGYEQYF. CDR3 nucleotides: TGTGCCAGCAGCCTCAATCTAGCGGGAGGGGGGTACGAGCAGTACTTC.

The chain couples TRBV10-3 to TRBJ2-6, with D tentatively TRBD2 (6 bases). The CDR3 covers 17 residues. CDR1 and CDR2 from the germline V gene are ENHRY and SYGVKD. Trimming removed 3 bases at V and 0 bases at J, with 12 bases between. The CDR3: CAISDTEGLSGANVLTF. CDR3 DNA: TGTGCCATCAGTGACACGGAGGGACTCTCTGGGGCCAACGTCCTGACTTTC.

CDR3 loop: CASSYSGLGADTQYF. The CDR3 DNA reads as TGTGCCAGCAGTTACTCCGGACTAGGGGCAGATACGCAGTATTTT. The chain is built from TRBV6-5 and TRBJ2-3, with 7 bases that match TRBD2. Germline V gives CDR1 MNHEY, CDR2 SVGAGI. Losses at the gene ends were 0 bases for V and 4 bases for J; bases not matched to a gene: 4. The CDR3 has 15 amino acids.

In DNA, the CDR3 is TGTGCCAGCATTTCGTCAGCGGGTAGCTACGAGCAGTACTTC. Translation: CASISSAGSYEQYF. This rearrangement joins TRBV2 to TRBJ2-7; D might be TRBD2 (6 bases). Germline V lookup: CDR1 SNHLY, CDR2 FYNNEI. This CDR3 has 14 amino acids. Trimming shortened V by 7 bases and J by 3 bases, and 16 bases separated the two germline ends.

There are a few counts of this clone. The rearrangement uses TRBV7-8 and TRBJ1-1; TRBD1 is a possible D gene (6 bases). The V end was cut by 3 bases, the J end by 1 base, with 6 bases between. This CDR3 region has 13 residues. Per the germline V gene, CDR1 is SGHVS and CDR2 is FQNEAQ. CDR3 sequence: CASSLDRNTEAFF. CDR3 sequence (DNA): TGTGCCAGCAGCTTGGACAGGAACACTGAAGCTTTCTTT.

This chain connects TRBV6-5 to TRBJ2-5; tentative D call: TRBD2 (6 bases). There are 15 residues in the CDR3. V gave up 6 bases and J gave up 1 base, with 15 bases separating them. Per the germline V gene, CDR1 is MNHEY and CDR2 is SVGAGI. The CDR3 loop reads CASSHRVGGQETQYF. CDR3 coding DNA: TGTGCCAGCAGCCATAGGGTGGGGGGCCAAGAGACCCAGTACTTC.

The chain links TRBV2 to TRBJ2-1, with 9 bases identical to TRBD2. Germline V gene data show CDR1 as SNHLY and CDR2 as FYNNEI. This CDR3 is 14 amino acids long. Trimming removed 3 bases from V and 10 bases from J; junction bases left unmatched: 7. CDR3 coding DNA: TGTGCCAGCAGTGAGGGACTAGCCACGATGGAGCAGTTCTTC. This gives the protein CASSEGLATMEQFF. The whole variable domain, remainder taken from reference TRBV2 and TRBJ2-1, is EPEVTQTPSHQVTQMGQEVILRCVPISNHLYFYWYRQILGQKVEFLVSFYNNEISEKSEIFDDQFSVERPDGSNFTLKIRSTKLEDSAMYFCASSEGLATMEQFFGPGTRLTVL.

A few counts support this clone. The chain joins TRBV4-1 to TRBJ2-7; 10 nucleotides agree with TRBD1. Germline V gene data show CDR1 as MGHRA and CDR2 as YSYEKL. The CDR3 loop spans 15 amino acids. Germline trimming cut 4 bases from V and 8 bases from J; bases unmatched to any gene: 11. The CDR3 DNA reads TGCGCCAGCAGCCGACAGGGGGCGGTGGAATGGAAGCAGTACTTC. It is translated as CASSRQGAVEWKQYF.